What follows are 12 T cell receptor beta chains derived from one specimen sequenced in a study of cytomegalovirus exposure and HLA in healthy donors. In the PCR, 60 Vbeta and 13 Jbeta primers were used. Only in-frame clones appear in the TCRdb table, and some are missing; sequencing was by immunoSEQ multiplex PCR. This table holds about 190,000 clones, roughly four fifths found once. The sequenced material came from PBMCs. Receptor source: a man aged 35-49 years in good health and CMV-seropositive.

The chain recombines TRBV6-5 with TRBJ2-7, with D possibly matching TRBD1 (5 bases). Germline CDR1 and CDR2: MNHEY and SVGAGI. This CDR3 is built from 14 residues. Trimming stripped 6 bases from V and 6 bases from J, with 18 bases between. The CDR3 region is CASRPGSSFREQYF. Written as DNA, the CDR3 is TGTGCCAGCAGACCAGGGTCGTCTTTTCGCGAGCAGTACTTC.

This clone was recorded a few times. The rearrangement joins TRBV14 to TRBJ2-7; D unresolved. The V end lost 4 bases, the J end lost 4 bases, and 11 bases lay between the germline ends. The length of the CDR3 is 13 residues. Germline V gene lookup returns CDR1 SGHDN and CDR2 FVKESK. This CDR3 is CASSRENGYEQYF. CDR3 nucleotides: TGTGCCAGCAGCCGAGAAAACGGGTACGAGCAGTACTTC.

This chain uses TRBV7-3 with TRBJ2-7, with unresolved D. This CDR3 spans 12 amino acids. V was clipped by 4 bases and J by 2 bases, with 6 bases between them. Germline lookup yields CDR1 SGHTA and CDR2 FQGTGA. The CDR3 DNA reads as TGTGCCAGCAGCTCTTCGGCCTACGAGCAGTACTTC. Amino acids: CASSSSAYEQYF.

The CDR3 loop is CSVVRTGAYNEQFF. Here the CDR3 DNA reads TGCAGCGTTGTAAGGACAGGGGCTTACAATGAGCAGTTCTTC. The rearrangement uses TRBV29-1 and TRBJ2-1; 9 bases line up with TRBD1. Germline CDR1 SQVTM, CDR2 ANQGSEA. The CDR3 contains 14 residues. V trimming: 4 bases; J trimming: 4 bases; junction bases outside the gene matches: 5.

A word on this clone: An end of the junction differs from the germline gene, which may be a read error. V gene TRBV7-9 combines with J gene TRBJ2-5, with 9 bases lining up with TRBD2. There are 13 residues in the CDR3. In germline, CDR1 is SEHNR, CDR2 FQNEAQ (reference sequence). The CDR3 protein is CASRLAGEGEQYF. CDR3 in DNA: TGTGCCAGCAGATTAGCGGGAGAGGGGGAGCAGTACTTC.

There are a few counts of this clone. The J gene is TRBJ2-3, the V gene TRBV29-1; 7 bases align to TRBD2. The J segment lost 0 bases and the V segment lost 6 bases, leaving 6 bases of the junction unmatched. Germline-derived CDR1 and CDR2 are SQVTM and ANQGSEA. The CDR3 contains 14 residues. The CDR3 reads CSVDRLASTDTQYF. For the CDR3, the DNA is TGCAGCGTCGATCGACTAGCCAGCACAGATACGCAGTATTTT.

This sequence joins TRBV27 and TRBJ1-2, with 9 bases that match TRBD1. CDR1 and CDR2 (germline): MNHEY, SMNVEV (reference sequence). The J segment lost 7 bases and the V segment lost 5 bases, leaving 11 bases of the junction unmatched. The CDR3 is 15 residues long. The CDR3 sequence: CASSPGDREAVGYTF. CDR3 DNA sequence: TGTGCCAGCAGTCCAGGGGACAGGGAGGCTGTTGGCTACACCTTC.

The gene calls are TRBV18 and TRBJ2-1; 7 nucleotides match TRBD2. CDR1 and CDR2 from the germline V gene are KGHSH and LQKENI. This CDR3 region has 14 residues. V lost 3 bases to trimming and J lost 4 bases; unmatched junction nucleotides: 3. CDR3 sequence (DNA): TGTGCCAGCTCACCGGGGGGACTATACAATGAGCAGTTCTTC. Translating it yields CASSPGGLYNEQFF. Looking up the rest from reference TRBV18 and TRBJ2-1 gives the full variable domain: NAGVMQNPRHLVRRRGQEARLRCSPMKGHSHVYWYRQLPEEGLKFMVYLQKENIIDESGMPKERFSAEFPKEGPSILRIQQVVRGDSAAYFCASSPGGLYNEQFFGPGTRLTVL.

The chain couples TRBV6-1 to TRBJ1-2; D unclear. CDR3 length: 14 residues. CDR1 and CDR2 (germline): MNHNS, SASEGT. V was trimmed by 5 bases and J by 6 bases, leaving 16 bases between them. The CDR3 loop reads CASSSIEGWNGYTF. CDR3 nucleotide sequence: TGTGCCAGCAGTTCGATCGAGGGATGGAATGGCTACACCTTC.

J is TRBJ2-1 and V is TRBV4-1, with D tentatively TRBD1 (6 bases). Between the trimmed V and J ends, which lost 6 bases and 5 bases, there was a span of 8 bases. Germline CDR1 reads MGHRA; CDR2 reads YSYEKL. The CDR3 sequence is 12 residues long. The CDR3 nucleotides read TGCGCCAGCAGGACAGGACACAATGAGCAGTTCTTC. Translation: CASRTGHNEQFF.

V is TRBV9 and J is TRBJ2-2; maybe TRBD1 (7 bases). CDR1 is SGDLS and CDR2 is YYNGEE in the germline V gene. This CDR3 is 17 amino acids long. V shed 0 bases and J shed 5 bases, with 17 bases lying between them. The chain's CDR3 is CASSVVWQGGRTGELFF. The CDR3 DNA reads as TGTGCCAGCAGCGTAGTTTGGCAGGGGGGAAGAACCGGGGAGCTGTTTTTT.

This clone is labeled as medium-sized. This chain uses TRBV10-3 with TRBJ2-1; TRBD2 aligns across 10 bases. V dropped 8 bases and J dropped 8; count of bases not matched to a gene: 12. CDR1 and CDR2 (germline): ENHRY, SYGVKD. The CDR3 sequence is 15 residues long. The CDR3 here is CAIGEREGLTDEQFF. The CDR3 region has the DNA TGTGCCATCGGAGAGCGGGAGGGCCTTACGGATGAGCAGTTCTTC.